This section outlines one TCR beta chain sequence together with its context. This clone's antigen is unknown. It has no much larger one-base neighbor in the sample; base qualities were not kept. Measured from the cysteine to the phenylalanine, the CDR3 is 13 residues long. This entry keeps only the CDR3 DNA: 39 bases, framed from base 1. V is reduced by 1 base and J by 9 bases, leaving a spacing of 11 bases between them. The germline V gene sets CDR1 to SNHLY and CDR2 to FYNNEI. This record belongs to a study of shared clonotypes between healthy human individuals (dated by TCRdb to the early 2020s). About the full investigation: The cohort included three men and a couple of women between 18 and 49 years of age. Libraries were prepared and TCR repertoires were sequenced by different laboratories using diverse techniques, in order to increase sequencing depth and limit assay-specific biases. Per donor, leukapheresis produced somewhere between about 0.94 and 9.5 billion PBMCs. Blood TCR repertoires of a handful of healthy adults were deeply sequenced to estimate repertoire size and the extent of clonotype sharing between individuals. For each donor, three plates each were used for CD4 naive and CD4 memory, two plates were used for CD8 naive, and one plate was used for CD8 memory. Beyond this particular receptor, the publication reports: Sharing across a handful of donors was observed for roughly 5% of naive CD4, 3.5% of naive CD8, about 2.5% of memory CD4, and roughly 0.4% of memory CD8 clonotypes. Compared with non-shared clonotypes, clonotypes shared by all four sorted-subset donors had higher generation probabilities. Only blood was sampled, and tissue TCR repertoires likely differ from those in blood. Even with the large sequencing depth, rarefaction of the sorted-subset datasets indicated that sequencing was incomplete. Estimated clonotype richness was generally larger for naive than for memory subsets. The small number of donors limited the genetic and exposure-history diversity represented. Pairwise subsampling led to the expectation that sequencing depth would affect the degree of clonotype sharing among donors.

Using the deep immunoSEQ assay, multiplex PCR amplified TCR CDR3 regions from genomic DNA. For each cell subset, the extracted genomic DNA was distributed evenly across all wells of several immunoSEQ 96-well plates, and each plate served as one replicate. For sorted subsets, around 200 ng genomic DNA, equal to approximately 30,000 T cell genomes, was loaded into each replicate PCR. Purified libraries were quantified with a Qubit 3.0 fluorometer, sized on a Bioanalyzer 2100, and re-quantified with the KAPA Library Quantification kit. Each immunoSEQ 96-well plate was sequenced on its own single-read 150-cycle Illumina NextSeq 550 flow cell. The authors processed their data as follows. The immunoSEQ output contained only junctional sequences without quality scores, so filtering could not match that applied to full-length reads. Sequences were annotated with PyIR, a Python wrapper for IgBLAST v1.9, and V/J genes and CDR3 were assigned using IMGT germline references. Reads were removed for weak V/J assignments (E-value above 1e-6), missing CDR3, stop codons, out-of-frame junctions, or ambiguous translated residues. V3J clonotypes were defined as sequences sharing an identical inferred V gene, J gene, and CDR3 amino acid sequence. The percentage overlap between two repertoires was calculated by dividing the number of shared unique clonotypes by the size of the smaller repertoire. RTK rarefaction, the Chao1 estimator, and Recon v2.1 estimates of unobserved clonotypes were used to assess repertoire richness. Generation probabilities for all TCRbeta clonotypes obtained by the gDNA method from several donors were computed using OLGA. TCRdb retrieved this table from immuneACCESS and kept in-frame rearrangements only. Not all clones are present; in checked studies, unresolved V genes account for under half, and no reason is known for the remainder. V and J calls and clone size come straight from that table; D and trimming were deduced from the DNA. The sample table shows 950,000 to 1,100,000 clones, and around 76% are seen once. The ten largest clones take up approximately 1.3% of the sample.

Healthy HIV-negative adults with no recently reported acute infections or vaccinations were included as donors. Every donor was a Caucasian adult residing in Nashville, Tennessee, USA. CD4+ T cells were enriched through magnetic negative selection, after which naive cells were positively selected on CD45RA and the remaining negative fraction served as the memory subset. Blood was collected by leukapheresis, and PBMCs were isolated by Ficoll-Histopaque density gradient centrifugation and then cryopreserved in liquid nitrogen vapor phase. Analytical flow cytometry was used to check the purity and quantity of each magnetically sorted T cell population. Genomic DNA was isolated from every sorted fraction and measured by UV absorbance on a Nanodrop 2000c.

Sequenced material: memory CD4+ T cells sorted from blood. What this sample's cell subset or site label stands for: CD45RA-negative fraction. This clonotype was sampled from a man aged 18 to 30 in good health. The receptor chain draws on TRBV2 and TRBJ2-3; no D segment can be confidently identified. The DNA sequence follows: TGTGCCAGCAGTGAAGTTCCCCTTGGAACGCAGTATTTT. The translation is CASSEVPLGTQYF. With the portions outside the CDR3 filled from the reference TRBV2 and TRBJ2-3 genes, the complete variable region becomes EPEVTQTPSHQVTQMGQEVILRCVPISNHLYFYWYRQILGQKVEFLVSFYNNEISEKSEIFDDQFSVERPDGSNFTLKIRSTKLEDSAMYFCASSEVPLGTQYFGPGTRLTVL.